This TCR beta chain was profiled in a study of blood T cells in healthy people across ages. General study points: Naive T cell percentage showed a strong correlation with the diversity of TCR beta. There were more naive CD4+ cells and higher diversity in long-lived donors than in aged donors.

The table lists this clonotype with many counts. Its antigen is unidentified. A sample-barcoded 5' primer and a J-beta primer mix were used in a second PCR of roughly 6 to 12 cycles. A tag from a template-switch adaptor with 12 random nucleotides marked each cDNA molecule. Using its own MiXCR run on the 5' RACE reads, TCRdb lists one record per CDR3 protein. The sample shows approximately 810,000 distinct CDR3 sequences, more than 25% of them seen only once. The CDR3 runs to 14 residues. Germline V gene lookup returns CDR1 SGHRS and CDR2 YFSETQ. J lost 2 bases, V lost 6 bases, and 8 bases had no gene match.

Sequencing input: blood. The clonotype originates from an elderly woman in good health. V usage is TRBV5-1 and J usage is TRBJ2-7, with 7 bases fitting TRBD1. The CDR3 nucleotides read TGCGCCAGCACTCGGGACAGAGGTGCCTACGAGCAGTACTTC. This codes for CASTRDRGAYEQYF.